The 32 T cell receptor beta chains below come from one sample, sequenced in a study of PD-1 blockade in mismatch repair-deficient tumors. Data came from immunoSEQ multiplex PCR; TCRdb stores just in-frame clones and leaves some out. The table lists 35,000 to 45,000 clones, roughly 85% of them singletons. The sequences come from peripheral blood, collected 76 weeks after starting pembrolizumab. Every receptor here comes from an adult with mismatch repair-deficient cancer.

The rearrangement links TRBV7-9 to TRBJ2-7, with D possibly being TRBD1 (6 bases). Trimming took 6 bases from V and 3 from J, leaving 9 bases between them. Germline-derived CDR1 and CDR2 are SEHNR and FQNEAQ (reference sequence). The CDR3 is 12 amino acids. The CDR3 nucleotides read TGTGCCAGCAGTACACAGGGCTACGAGCAGTACTTC. It yields the protein CASSTQGYEQYF.

The CDR3 region has the DNA TGTGCCAGCAGCTCGGCGAATGGAAACACCATATATTTT. Encoded protein: CASSSANGNTIYF. The rearrangement uses TRBV7-9 and TRBJ1-3; no clear D. Germline CDR1 reads SEHNR; CDR2 reads FQNEAQ (reference sequence). The CDR3 sequence is 13 residues long. V was cut by 4 bases and J by 3 bases, with 7 bases left in between.

This clone was picked up one time. The chain couples TRBV9 to TRBJ2-3; D is possibly TRBD2 (5 bases). CDR3 length equals 14 residues. V was shortened by 4 bases and J by 0 bases, with 9 bases between the two germline ends. CDR1 and CDR2 from the germline V gene are SGDLS and YYNGEE. The CDR3 spells CASSPGLSTDTQYF. The CDR3 nucleotides are TGTGCCAGCAGCCCTGGACTGAGCACAGATACGCAGTATTTT.

The genes are TRBV4-1 and TRBJ2-1; 13 bases are a match to TRBD2. Germline V gene data show CDR1 as MGHRA and CDR2 as YSYEKL. V dropped 7 bases and J dropped 7; count of bases not matched to a gene: 7. The CDR3 totals 15 residues. CDR3 nucleotides: TGCGCCAGCATCCCTGGACTAGCGGGAGATAATGAGCAGTTCTTC. It translates to CASIPGLAGDNEQFF.

The chain is built from TRBV5-1 and TRBJ2-1; weak D call: TRBD1 (6 bases). CDR1 is SGHRS, CDR2 YFSETQ, per germline. CDR3 size: 15 residues. V was shortened by 0 bases and J by 0 bases, with 7 bases between the two germline ends. CDR3 coding DNA: TGCGCCAGCAGCTTGGGGACAGCCTCCTACAATGAGCAGTTCTTC. Translation: CASSLGTASYNEQFF.

In this sample, this clone is medium-sized. The CDR3 nucleotides read TGTGCCAGTTCGAGGGGGCCTAATCTCTACGAGCAGTACTTC. Translation: CASSRGPNLYEQYF. The V call is TRBV18, the J call TRBJ2-7, with 7 bases identical to TRBD1. Germline V lookup: CDR1 KGHSH, CDR2 LQKENI. The CDR3 has 14 amino acids. Trimming took 9 bases from V and 3 from J; bases not matched to a gene: 11.

The chain joins TRBV27 to TRBJ1-5; 8 positions match TRBD1. The germline V gene has CDR1 MNHEY and CDR2 SMNVEV (reference sequence). Trimming removed 5 bases from V and 5 bases from J; junction bases left unmatched: 11. This CDR3 spans 16 amino acids. The DNA of the CDR3 is TGTGCCAGCAGTCTTACAGGGGGGCCTACTTATCAGCCCCAGCATTTT. It codes for CASSLTGGPTYQPQHF.

V is TRBV7-6 and J is TRBJ2-1; possible D gene TRBD2, 6 bases. The CDR3 runs to 17 residues. Per germline, CDR1 SGHVS and CDR2 FNYEAQ. V gave up 0 bases and J gave up 0 bases, with 12 bases separating them. CDR3 coding DNA: TGTGCCAGCAGCTTAGCCCAACGGGAGATCTCCTACAATGAGCAGTTCTTC. As protein: CASSLAQREISYNEQFF. Full variable domain (missing parts from reference TRBV7-6 and TRBJ2-1): GAGVSQSPRYKVTKRGQDVALRCDPISGHVSLYWYRQALGQGPEFLTYFNYEAQQDKSGLPNDRFSAERPEGSISTLTIQRTEQRDSAMYRCASSLAQREISYNEQFFGPGTRLTVL.

V is TRBV5-4 and J is TRBJ2-7; D gene unclear. V gave up 0 bases and J gave up 3 bases, with 4 bases separating them. Germline assignment: CDR1 SGHNT and CDR2 YYREEE (reference sequence). The CDR3 covers 12 residues. The DNA of the CDR3 is TGTGCCAGCAGCTTGGAGGACTACGAGCAGTACTTC. It is translated as CASSLEDYEQYF.

The V gene is TRBV30, the J gene TRBJ2-3, with TRBD1 as a possible D gene (6 bases). The ends were cut back, 3 bases at V and 10 bases at J, with 23 bases in the middle. Germline assignment: CDR1 GTSNPN and CDR2 SVGIG (reference sequence). There are 15 residues in the CDR3. The CDR3 sequence is CAWSATALAGASQYF. Written as DNA, the CDR3 is TGTGCCTGGAGCGCTACGGCTCTAGCAGGGGCGTCGCAGTATTTT.

The sample holds one count of this clone. The rearrangement joins TRBV9 to TRBJ1-4, with no clear D. The CDR3 runs to 12 residues. Germline V gene sequence: CDR1 SGDLS, CDR2 YYNGEE. V lost 4 bases to trimming and J lost 3 bases, with 4 bases between them. The CDR3 spells CASSRPNEKLFF. In nucleotides, the CDR3 is TGTGCCAGCAGCCGGCCTAATGAAAAACTGTTTTTT.

This clone came up a few times. The CDR3 protein is CASSVISGMGEQYF. The CDR3 DNA is TGTGCCAGCAGCGTTATTAGCGGGATGGGTGAGCAGTACTTC. V gene TRBV9 combines with J gene TRBJ2-7, with TRBD2 identical over 8 bases. Germline lookup yields CDR1 SGDLS and CDR2 YYNGEE. The CDR3 has 14 residues. J was trimmed by 7 bases and V by 2 bases; bases with no gene match: 8.

The chain recombines TRBV7-9 with TRBJ2-7, with a possible D match to TRBD1 (6 bases). This CDR3 has 17 residues. Between the trimmed V and J ends, which lost 5 bases and 5 bases, there was a span of 25 bases. The germline V gene encodes CDR1 SEHNR and CDR2 FQNEAQ (reference sequence). The CDR3 reads CASSPLVGGESTDEQYF. DNA for the CDR3: TGTGCCAGCAGCCCCCTCGTAGGGGGAGAATCTACCGACGAGCAGTACTTC. Based on the CDR3 plus reference TRBV7-9 and TRBJ2-7, the full variable domain is DTGVSQNPRHKITKRGQNVTFRCDPISEHNRLYWYRQTLGQGPEFLTYFQNEAQLEKSRLLSDRFSAERPKGSFSTLEIQRTEQGDSAMYLCASSPLVGGESTDEQYFGPGTRLTVT.

This clone was observed a single time. The rearrangement links TRBV30 to TRBJ2-1; 10 nucleotides line up with TRBD2. CDR3 length: 14 amino acids. V gave up 2 bases and J gave up 9 bases; unmatched junction bases: 7. CDR1 is GTSNPN and CDR2 is SVGIG in the germline V gene (reference sequence). The CDR3 nucleotides read TGTGCCTGGAGTACGGGACTAGCGCGGAGTGAGCAGTTCTTC. It encodes CAWSTGLARSEQFF.

The V call is TRBV5-6, the J call TRBJ2-1; D is unclear. Germline V CDR1 and CDR2: SGHDT, YYEEEE. Trimming took off 4 bases at V and 4 bases at J, with 9 bases between the two ends. The CDR3 has 13 amino acids. CDR3 loop: CASSLTTYNEQFF. Here the CDR3 DNA reads TGTGCCAGCAGCCTAACTACGTACAATGAGCAGTTCTTC. Combining the CDR3 with reference TRBV5-6 and TRBJ2-1 gives the whole variable domain DAGVTQSPTHLIKTRGQQVTLRCSPKSGHDTVSWYQQALGQGPQFIFQYYEEEERQRGNFPDRFSGHQFPNYSSELNVNALLLGDSALYLCASSLTTYNEQFFGPGTRLTVL.

The chain has TRBV7-6 and TRBJ2-5, with D possibly matching TRBD2 (5 bases). Germline values: CDR1 SGHVS, CDR2 FNYEAQ. This CDR3 is 14 amino acids long. Trimming removed 1 base at V and 6 bases at J, with 12 bases between. This CDR3 reads CASSLGETYQTQYF. The CDR3 coding sequence is TGTGCCAGCAGCTTAGGGGAGACATACCAGACCCAGTACTTC.

This sequence joins TRBV5-6 and TRBJ1-3; possibly TRBD1 for D (5 bases). The CDR3 is 13 amino acids. Germline V lookup: CDR1 SGHDT, CDR2 YYEEEE. V dropped 3 bases and J dropped 7 bases, with 11 bases sitting between them. Here the CDR3 DNA reads TGTGCCAGCAGCTCGGACATTTACAACACCATATATTTT. Translated: CASSSDIYNTIYF.

The chain recombines TRBV18 with TRBJ2-5; D unresolved. Germline V lookup: CDR1 KGHSH, CDR2 LQKENI. The V end was cut by 4 bases, the J end by 5 bases, with 14 bases between. This CDR3 comprises 14 residues. CDR3 residues: CASSRRVSEETQYF. CDR3 sequence (DNA): TGTGCCAGCTCACGACGCGTTTCGGAGGAGACCCAGTACTTC. The full variable domain, with the rest looked up from reference TRBV18 and TRBJ2-5, is NAGVMQNPRHLVRRRGQEARLRCSPMKGHSHVYWYRQLPEEGLKFMVYLQKENIIDESGMPKERFSAEFPKEGPSILRIQQVVRGDSAAYFCASSRRVSEETQYFGPGTRLLVL.

CDR3 coding DNA: TGTGCCAGCAGCCGGACTAGCGGACTCTACAATGAGCAGTTCTTC. This sequence encodes CASSRTSGLYNEQFF. This rearrangement joins TRBV11-2 to TRBJ2-1, with TRBD2 matching 10 bases. CDR3 length: 15 amino acids. Germline CDR1 reads SGHAT; CDR2 reads FQNNGV. Trimming at V came to 5 bases and at J to 3 bases, leaving 4 bases not matched to a gene.

This clone came up a few times. The chain employs TRBV6-5 and TRBJ2-7; 9 bases are a match to TRBD1. The CDR3 has 15 residues. Germline CDR1 is MNHEY and CDR2 is SVGAGI. The trim removed 7 bases at V and 1 base at J, leaving 8 bases unmatched. DNA for the CDR3: TGTGCCAGCAATAAAGACAGGGGGAGTTCCTACGAGCAGTACTTC. Translating gives CASNKDRGSSYEQYF.

The V gene is TRBV5-4, the J gene TRBJ2-7; D gene unclear. V was trimmed by 3 bases and J by 7 bases, leaving 11 bases between them. The CDR3 is 12 residues long. Germline V gives CDR1 SGHNT, CDR2 YYREEE (reference sequence). CDR3 region: CASSSKSLEQYF. The CDR3 DNA reads TGTGCCAGCAGCTCGAAATCGCTAGAGCAGTACTTC.

The V call is TRBV30, the J call TRBJ2-1; 10 bases map to TRBD2. The V segment lost 5 bases and the J segment 4 bases; nucleotides outside the gene matches: 5. CDR3 length: 14 residues. Per germline, CDR1 GTSNPN and CDR2 SVGIG (reference sequence). The CDR3 sequence is CAWSSGRAYNEQFF. CDR3 in DNA: TGTGCCTGGTCGAGCGGGAGGGCATACAATGAGCAGTTCTTC.

V gene TRBV7-6 combines with J gene TRBJ1-2; 7 positions agree with TRBD1. This CDR3 is built from 14 residues. With 0 bases clipped from V and 4 bases from J, the junction kept 2 bases outside the gene matches. CDR1 and CDR2 (germline): SGHVS, FNYEAQ. As DNA, the CDR3 is TGTGCCAGCAGCTTAGCGAGGGACAGCTATGGCTACACCTTC. It yields the protein CASSLARDSYGYTF. The variable domain in full, with the rest retrieved from reference TRBV7-6 and TRBJ1-2, is GAGVSQSPRYKVTKRGQDVALRCDPISGHVSLYWYRQALGQGPEFLTYFNYEAQQDKSGLPNDRFSAERPEGSISTLTIQRTEQRDSAMYRCASSLARDSYGYTFGSGTRLTVV.

This clone was observed a single time. The chain recombines TRBV4-2 with TRBJ1-4; the match to TRBD1 covers 9 bases. Germline lookup yields CDR1 LGHNA and CDR2 YNFKEQ. The CDR3 runs 14 residues. Losses at the gene ends were 3 bases for V and 7 bases for J; bases not matched to a gene: 3. The CDR3 DNA reads as TGTGCCAGCAGCCAGGGGACAGGGTCTGAAAAACTGTTTTTT. Protein product: CASSQGTGSEKLFF.

CDR3 sequence reads: CASSLEGISGANVLTF. CDR3 DNA: TGTGCCAGCAGCTTGGAAGGGATCTCTGGGGCCAACGTCCTGACTTTC. V gene TRBV5-8 combines with J gene TRBJ2-6, with D hard to call. Trimming took off 0 bases at V and 0 bases at J, with 7 bases between the two ends. CDR3 length equals 16 residues. Per the germline V gene, CDR1 is SGHTS and CDR2 is YDEGEE.

In this sample, this clone turned up once. J is TRBJ2-1 and V is TRBV5-1; 15 bases are shared with TRBD2. Germline-derived CDR1 and CDR2 are SGHRS and YFSETQ. V lost 0 bases and J lost 5; bases outside the gene matches: 0. This CDR3 is 16 amino acids long. CDR3 nucleotide sequence: TGCGCCAGCAGCTTGGGGACTAGCGGGAGGGACAATGAGCAGTTCTTC. It specifies CASSLGTSGRDNEQFF.

CDR3 bases: TGTGCCAGCAGTGAGGGGACGGTGGGAGGCTACACCTTC. This gives the protein CASSEGTVGGYTF. The J gene is TRBJ1-2, the V gene TRBV6-4; D is possibly TRBD1 (5 bases). The CDR3 sequence is 13 residues long. CDR1 MRHNA and CDR2 SNTAGT come from the germline V gene. V dropped 3 bases and J dropped 8 bases, with 13 bases sitting between them.

V and J are TRBV19 and TRBJ2-7; D may correspond to TRBD1 or TRBD2 (6 bases each). The CDR3 runs to 13 residues. V lost 3 bases and J lost 4, with 10 bases in between. Germline CDR1 LNHDA, CDR2 SQIVND (reference sequence). Written as DNA, the CDR3 is TGTGCCAGTAGTATGGGGGGCCGTTACGAGCAGTACTTC. This translates into CASSMGGRYEQYF. Complete variable domain (other parts from reference TRBV19 and TRBJ2-7): DGGITQSPKYLFRKEGQNVTLSCEQNLNHDAMYWYRQDPGQGLRLIYYSQIVNDFQKGDIAEGYSVSREKKESFPLTVTSAQKNPTAFYLCASSMGGRYEQYFGPGTRLTVT.

J is TRBJ1-2 and V is TRBV2; 9 nucleotides align to TRBD1. The V gene end was trimmed by 6 bases and the J gene end by 4 bases; junction bases not matched to a gene: 9. Germline V CDR1 and CDR2: SNHLY, FYNNEI. The CDR3 consists of 15 residues. The CDR3 region has the DNA TGTGCCAGCAGCCCCTCACAGGGGGCTTTCTATGGCTACACCTTC. Amino acids: CASSPSQGAFYGYTF.

V gene TRBV5-5 combines with J gene TRBJ2-7, with 13 bases lining up with TRBD2. Trimming took 0 bases from V and 4 from J; bases not matched to a gene: 10. The CDR3 covers 18 residues. CDR1 is SGHKS, CDR2 YYEKEE, per germline (reference sequence). CDR3 DNA: TGTGCCAGCAGCTTGGTAATTTTGGGGGGACTAGCGGGGTACGAGCAGTACTTC. Translated: CASSLVILGGLAGYEQYF.

This clone occurred a few times. The germline gene is not matched at one end of the junction; a read error may be the cause. The V call is TRBV2, the J call TRBJ2-7; the match to TRBD2 covers 7 bases. CDR1 is SNHLY and CDR2 is FYNNEI in the germline V gene. This CDR3 contains 11 residues. This CDR3 is CASSVGAGLNF. In nucleotides, the CDR3 is TGTGCCAGCAGTGTTGGGGCGGGACTAAACTTC.

This clone has a single count. This sequence joins TRBV27 and TRBJ2-2; TRBD2 might be the D (6 bases). This CDR3 is 15 amino acids long. Germline CDR1 and CDR2: MNHEY and SMNVEV (reference sequence). With 3 bases removed from V and 5 bases from J, the gap between germline ends came to 13 bases. Here the CDR3 DNA reads TGTGCCAGCAGTTTGGAGGAGGGCAGAACCGGGGAGCTGTTTTTT. This codes for CASSLEEGRTGELFF.